Listed below are T cell receptor beta chains from one sample, sequenced in a study of HIV-infected patients and healthy controls. TCRdb analysed the 5' RACE reads with MiXCR anew, one entry per CDR3 protein. The repertoire includes roughly 13,000 distinct CDR3 sequences, approximately 10% of them detected once, and under 6.5% sits in the top ten. Sequenced sample: blood. These receptors originate from an adult in good health. Each CDR3 is given with its conserved first and last residue. The D gene is left open where the match is weak. Only part of the rows carry a size: once, few, many, or a class if the clone is expanded.

D | J | V | size | CDR3
NA | TRBJ1-1 | TRBV19 | medium-sized | CASSSGGAMETEAFF
TRBD1 | TRBJ1-1 | TRBV5-1 | NA | CASSLTLAGGVTEAFF
NA | TRBJ1-2 | TRBV28 | medium-sized | CASSPRGLNYGYTF
NA | TRBJ1-1 | TRBV15 | medium-sized | CATSSSHTEAFF
NA | TRBJ2-5 | TRBV20-1 | medium-sized | CSANPRDQETQYF
TRBD1 | TRBJ1-3 | TRBV4-1 | medium-sized | CASSQGQGTGNTIYF
TRBD2 | TRBJ2-7 | TRBV2 | many | CASSGLAETYEQYF
TRBD1 | TRBJ2-1 | TRBV10-2 | medium-sized | CASSESRGPGGYNEQFF
NA | TRBJ1-6 | TRBV20-1 | medium-sized | CSARGVRRGDSPLHF
TRBD2 | TRBJ2-3 | TRBV27 | many | CASSLQREIVDTQYF
NA | TRBJ1-2 | TRBV30 | many | CAWIRGSGYTF
NA | TRBJ2-7 | TRBV3-1 | NA | CASSQDPRSSEQYF
TRBD1 | TRBJ1-6 | TRBV4-1 | many | CASSYGQGNSPLHF
NA | TRBJ2-5 | TRBV11-2 | medium-sized | CASSLSDGAQETQYF
NA | TRBJ2-7 | TRBV2 | medium-sized | CASLRGAGAEEQYF
TRBD1 | TRBJ1-1 | TRBV5-1 | many | CASSLDNTGGAFF
TRBD2 | TRBJ2-2 | TRBV19 | many | CASSIRLAGGPPGELFF
NA | TRBJ2-3 | TRBV3-1 | medium-sized | CASSQEVADTQYF
NA | TRBJ2-3 | TRBV24-1 | many | CATSDRDTQYF
TRBD2 | TRBJ2-7 | TRBV5-7 | many | CASSSTGGGIAYEQYF
TRBD2 | TRBJ2-7 | TRBV20-1 | NA | CSVPVRGSGSYEQYF
TRBD2 | TRBJ2-5 | TRBV2 | many | CASRGGETQYF
NA | TRBJ1-5 | TRBV2 | medium-sized | CASRVDSNQPQHF
NA | TRBJ1-5 | TRBV6-5 | medium-sized | CASSFWGPWTAYSNQPQHF
NA | TRBJ2-5 | TRBV27 | NA | CASSFIGGQETQYF
NA | TRBJ2-1 | TRBV12-3/TRBV12-4 | few | CARPIRVEEQFF
TRBD2 | TRBJ2-1 | TRBV20-1 | medium-sized | CSATLLAGGPNEQFF
NA | TRBJ1-2 | TRBV5-1 | NA | CASSLNLANYGYTF
NA | TRBJ2-3 | TRBV24-1 | many | CATSDPLDSTSTDTQYF
NA | TRBJ1-5 | TRBV6-6 | medium-sized | CASRRHLGDNQPQHF
NA | TRBJ1-5 | TRBV7-6 | many | CASSFGDRNQPQHF
NA | TRBJ1-2 | TRBV12-3/TRBV12-4 | NA | CASSLTGRLYGYTF
NA | TRBJ1-6 | TRBV20-1 | medium-sized | CSARTTLNSPLHF
NA | TRBJ1-1 | TRBV20-1 | medium-sized | CSASDNNDGVAFF
TRBD2 | TRBJ2-1 | TRBV5-1 | NA | CASSDLAGPYNEQFF
NA | TRBJ1-2 | TRBV11-2 | medium-sized | CASSLTTGPSNYGYTF
TRBD1 | TRBJ2-2 | TRBV5-1 | medium-sized | CASTLGTGHTGELFF
NA | TRBJ2-4 | TRBV29-1 | NA | CSVEEPQGLAKNIQYF
TRBD2 | TRBJ2-1 | TRBV7-2 | medium-sized | CASSLAPTRLAGRAGEQFF
NA | TRBJ2-7 | TRBV6-1 | many | CASSVRDGGYEQYF
NA | TRBJ1-1 | TRBV12-3/TRBV12-4 | medium-sized | CASREGNTEAFF
NA | TRBJ1-4 | TRBV20-1 | few | CSAYPGGAEEKLFF
TRBD1 | TRBJ1-1 | TRBV10-3 | few | CAISGPDRGNTEAFF
NA | TRBJ2-7 | TRBV4-1 | many | CASSQAVFSSYEQYF
NA | TRBJ2-3 | TRBV19 | few | CASSASVSTDTQYF
NA | TRBJ1-5 | TRBV27 | many | CASSFGPSSNQPQHF
TRBD1 | TRBJ1-3 | TRBV5-1 | many | CASSSAGGLSGNTIYF
NA | TRBJ1-3 | TRBV15 | NA | CATSRDLSFGLSGNTIYF
NA | TRBJ1-1 | TRBV29-1 | many | CSVSSPTGYNTEAFF
NA | TRBJ1-2 | TRBV6-6 | many | CASSLTVEGSGYTF
TRBD1 | TRBJ1-5 | TRBV11-2 | NA | CASSPTGDGNQPQHF
NA | TRBJ1-1 | TRBV12-3/TRBV12-4 | medium-sized | CASSSPGGYTEAFF
NA | TRBJ2-3 | TRBV5-1 | NA | CASSLQNTQYF
NA | TRBJ2-1 | TRBV12-3/TRBV12-4 | NA | CASSIGVSDNEQFF
NA | TRBJ1-1 | TRBV2 | few | CASSEWVEAFF
TRBD1 | TRBJ1-1 | TRBV7-9 | few | CASSHGAGGTEAFF
NA | TRBJ2-1 | TRBV5-1 | many | CASTDYMGGYNEQFF